This T cell receptor beta chain originates from a study of vaccination and CD4 T cells after COVID-19. The Oncomine TCR Beta short-read assay sequenced DNA from cultured CD4+ T cells. TCRdb reprocessed the PCR reads with MiXCR, giving one entry per CDR3 protein. The sample holds 18,000 or so distinct CDR3 sequences, over 50% seen once. The time point denotes: late sampling 161 to 241 days after vaccination in a few convalescent patients. This sample's treatment: approximately 10-day PBMC culture with coronavirus spike peptide pools or control peptides (ViraFEST assay). Germline CDR1 DFQATT, CDR2 SNEGSKA (reference sequence). Trimming removed 4 bases at V and 0 bases at J, with 14 bases between. The CDR3 totals 15 residues. This clonotype came up a few times. The target antigen is unknown.

The material was CD4+ T cells from blood, cultured in vitro, obtained about 7 months after SARS-CoV-2 vaccination. The TCR sequence derives from a human donor who had recovered from COVID-19. This sequence joins TRBV20-1 and TRBJ2-3; D is unclear. The CDR3 sequence: CSANLLRLSTDTQYF. The CDR3, as DNA: TGCAGTGCTAATTTATTACGGCTAAGCACAGATACGCAGTATTTT.